Listed below are T cell receptor beta chains from one sample, sequenced in a study of T cells in narcolepsy. TCRdb's copy holds only in-frame clones and misses some; the assay was immunoSEQ multiplex PCR. Of approximately 30,000 clones listed, around 86% are singletons. Sequenced input: CD45RA- memory CD4+ T cells from PBMCs. All receptors derive from a human donor with narcolepsy. The CDR3 runs from the conserved cysteine through the conserved F or W. The D gene is left open where the match is weak. Size is stated for part of the rows, as once, few or many counts, or as a class when the clone is expanded.

TRBV5-1,TRBD1,NA,TRBJ2-7,TGCGCCAGCAGCTTAAACAGGGGGGAAGACGAGCAGTACTTC,CASSLNRGEDEQYF
TRBV5-1,TRBD1,NA,TRBJ1-5,TGCGCCAGCAGCTTGGAGGGACAGCGCTCTTATAGCAATCAGCCCCAGCATTTT,CASSLEGQRSYSNQPQHF
TRBV5-1,NA,NA,TRBJ2-2,TGCGCCAGCAGCGGCGGAGGGGGCGGGAACGGGGAGCTGTTTTTT,CASSGGGGGNGELFF
TRBV29-1,TRBD1,NA,TRBJ1-2,TGCAGCGTTGAAGCTGGGACAGGGAGATCCGGTGGCTACACCTTC,CSVEAGTGRSGGYTF
TRBV6-1,NA,NA,TRBJ1-6,TGTGCCAGCAGTGAGGGGCCCCCGTATAATTCACCCCTCCACTTT,CASSEGPPYNSPLHF
TRBV6-4,NA,NA,TRBJ1-1,TGTGCCAGCAGTGACCAGAGAAACACTGAAGCTTTCTTT,CASSDQRNTEAFF
TRBV29-1,NA,NA,TRBJ1-3,TGCAGCGTTTGGGAGGGAGTATCTGGAAACACCATATATTTT,CSVWEGVSGNTIYF
TRBV19,TRBD1,once,TRBJ1-5,TGTGCCAGTAGTAGTCCTACCGGGACAGGGGCAGATCAGCCCCAGCATTTT,CASSSPTGTGADQPQHF
TRBV5-1,NA,NA,TRBJ2-3,TGCGCCAGCAGCTTGGTTCAGGCCGCTAGCACAGATACGCAGTATTTT,CASSLVQAASTDTQYF
TRBV10-3,TRBD1,NA,TRBJ2-1,TGTGCCATCAGTGAGTATCCCGGGACAGCTACCTACAATGAGCAGTTCTTC,CAISEYPGTATYNEQFF
TRBV19,NA,once,TRBJ1-2,TGTGCCAGTAGGGCATCGGACAGAATCGAAAACTATGGCTACACCTTC,CASRASDRIENYGYTF
TRBV19,TRBD1,NA,TRBJ2-3,TGTGCCAGTAGTATAGCCGGCAGGGGGACAGATACGCAGTATTTT,CASSIAGRGTDTQYF
TRBV5-4,NA,NA,TRBJ2-3,TGTGCCAGCAGCTACCCTGGCACAGATACGCAGTATTTT,CASSYPGTDTQYF
TRBV11-2,TRBD1,NA,TRBJ1-2,TGTGCCAGCAGCAATACAGGGGAGTATGGCTACACCTTC,CASSNTGEYGYTF
TRBV7-2,TRBD1,NA,TRBJ2-7,TGTGCCAGCACCCCTGGGGGTTACAGGGGCGGGGAGCAGTACTTC,CASTPGGYRGGEQYF
TRBV19,NA,NA,TRBJ2-1,TGTGCCAGTAGTATACAGGGCAATGAGCAGTTCTTC,CASSIQGNEQFF
TRBV7-6,NA,few,TRBJ1-4,TGTGCCAGCAGCTTAGCCTCCGGGGGCAGGGGAAGAGCAACTAATGAAAAACTGTTTTTT,CASSLASGGRGRATNEKLFF
TRBV9,TRBD1,NA,TRBJ1-4,TGTGCCAGCAGCCCGAGGGGACAGGGGGCGCCTGGTAATGAAAAACTGTTTTTT,CASSPRGQGAPGNEKLFF